This paragraph covers one T cell receptor beta chain sequence. The data stem from a study of CD8+ T cells in alopecia areata. The authors extracted RNA and reverse transcribed it into cDNA as the sequencing template. The protocol was immunoSEQ multiplex PCR, while the TCRdb copy is restricted to in-frame clones and leaves out a portion. The sample yields about 97,000 clones, roughly two fifths seen once. Sequencing was performed on CD4+ T cells sorted from blood. This clonotype was sampled from a human donor with alopecia areata.

CDR3 sequence: CASRTSGGASYNEQFF. The CDR3 DNA follows: TGTGCCAGCAGAACTAGCGGGGGGGCATCCTACAATGAGCAGTTCTTC. The V gene is TRBV28, the J gene TRBJ2-1; TRBD2 matches at 13 bases. Trimming cost V 6 bases and J 1 base; bases outside gene matches: 3. Germline V gives CDR1 MDHEN, CDR2 SYDVKM. The CDR3 runs 16 residues.